The sequence of this TCR beta chain was determined in a study of T cells in Graves' hyperthyroidism and ophthalmopathy. Study-level information: Specimen type is peripheral blood, collected at initial diagnosis prior to any treatment.

The source material, RNA transcripts, was used to amplify TCR beta CDR3 regions. TCR CDR3 regions were first amplified by RT-PCR with HTBI primers. TCRdb called the multiplex PCR reads again in MiXCR, with one record for every CDR3 protein. The sample includes 250,000 or so distinct CDR3 sequences, roughly 14% of them seen just once. This CDR3 spans 14 amino acids. CDR1 PRHDT and CDR2 FYEKMQ come from the germline V gene (reference sequence). Clinicians diagnosed patients from clinical symptoms, serum thyroxine and TRAb, thyroid ultrasound and orbital computed tomography. Blood dates from first hyperthyroidism diagnosis, before any ophthalmopathy symptoms. This sample holds PBMCs from 8.5 to 10 ml fresh peripheral blood. For this clonotype: Compared with germline, one end of the junction differs, possibly owing to a read error.

The sample was blood. The V gene is TRBV13, the J gene TRBJ2-3; a weak D match, TRBD1 (6 bases). The sequence came from a woman in her forties with Graves' hyperthyroidism that later progressed to Graves' ophthalmopathy. CDR3 sequence (DNA): TGTGCCAGCAGCTCTACAGGGAACACAGATACGAAGTATTTT. Translated, it gives CASSSTGNTDTKYF.